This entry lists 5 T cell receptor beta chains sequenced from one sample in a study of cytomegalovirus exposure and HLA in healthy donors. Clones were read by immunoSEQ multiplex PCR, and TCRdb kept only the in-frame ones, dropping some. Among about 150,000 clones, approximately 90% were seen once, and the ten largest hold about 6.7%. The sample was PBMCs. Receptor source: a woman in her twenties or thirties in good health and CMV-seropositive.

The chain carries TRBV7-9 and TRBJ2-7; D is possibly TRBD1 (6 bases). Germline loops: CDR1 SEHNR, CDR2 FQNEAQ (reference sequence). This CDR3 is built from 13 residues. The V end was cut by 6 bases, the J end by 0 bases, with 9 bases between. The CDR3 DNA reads TGTGCCAGCAGTTTGGACAGCTCCTACGAGCAGTACTTC. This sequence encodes CASSLDSSYEQYF.

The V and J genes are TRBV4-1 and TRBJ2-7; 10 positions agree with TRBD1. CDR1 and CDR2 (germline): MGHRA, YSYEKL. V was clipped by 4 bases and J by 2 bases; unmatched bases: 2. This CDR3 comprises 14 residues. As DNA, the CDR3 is TGCGCCAGCAGCCCGGGACAGGGGACCTACGAGCAGTACTTC. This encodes CASSPGQGTYEQYF.

CDR3 coding DNA: TGTGCCAGCAGCCAAGAGTTTCTGATACACCCGGGGGGCTACACCTTC. Translating gives CASSQEFLIHPGGYTF. The chain employs TRBV4-2 and TRBJ1-2; no firm D call. This CDR3 has 16 amino acids. Germline-derived CDR1 and CDR2 are LGHNA and YNFKEQ. Trimming took off 0 bases at V and 8 bases at J, with 19 bases between the two ends.

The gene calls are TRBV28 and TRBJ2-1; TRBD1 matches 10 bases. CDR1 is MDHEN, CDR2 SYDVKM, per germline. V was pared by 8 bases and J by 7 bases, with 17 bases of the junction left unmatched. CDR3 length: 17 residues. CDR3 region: CASRDRGFRDRGNEQFF. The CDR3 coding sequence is TGTGCCAGCCGGGACCGGGGCTTCCGGGACAGGGGTAATGAGCAGTTCTTC.

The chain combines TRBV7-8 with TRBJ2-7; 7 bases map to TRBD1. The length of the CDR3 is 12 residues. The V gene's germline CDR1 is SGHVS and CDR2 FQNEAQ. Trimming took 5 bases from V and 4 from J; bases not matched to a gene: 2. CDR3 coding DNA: TGTGCCAGCAGCCGGACAGGTTACGAGCAGTACTTC. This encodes CASSRTGYEQYF.